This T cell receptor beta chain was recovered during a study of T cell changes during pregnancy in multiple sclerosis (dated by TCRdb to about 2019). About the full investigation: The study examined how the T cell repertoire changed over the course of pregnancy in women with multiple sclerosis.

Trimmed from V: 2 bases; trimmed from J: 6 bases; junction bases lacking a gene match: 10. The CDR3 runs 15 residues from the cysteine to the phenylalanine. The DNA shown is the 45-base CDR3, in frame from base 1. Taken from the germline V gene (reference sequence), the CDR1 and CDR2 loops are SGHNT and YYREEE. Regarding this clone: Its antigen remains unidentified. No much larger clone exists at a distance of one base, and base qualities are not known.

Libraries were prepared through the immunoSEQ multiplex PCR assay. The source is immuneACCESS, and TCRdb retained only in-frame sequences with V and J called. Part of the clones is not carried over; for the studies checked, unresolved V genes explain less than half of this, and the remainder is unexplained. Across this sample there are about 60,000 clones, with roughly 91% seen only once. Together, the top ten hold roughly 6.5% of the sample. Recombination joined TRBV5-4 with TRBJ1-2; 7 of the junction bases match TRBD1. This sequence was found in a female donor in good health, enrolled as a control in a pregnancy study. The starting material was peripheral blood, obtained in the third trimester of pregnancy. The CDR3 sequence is CASSLNRGSLDGYTF. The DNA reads TGTGCCAGCAGCTTAAACAGGGGCTCCCTAGATGGCTACACCTTC.